This TCR beta chain is from a study of T cells in localized non-small cell lung cancer (dated by TCRdb to 2020 to 2022). About the study as a whole: T cell repertoires of 200 to 250 early-stage NSCLC patients were analyzed, with tumors being compared against uninvolved tumor-adjacent lungs. All 220 or so NSCLC patients in the cohort were treatment-naive and had localized lung tumors that were resected. Of the NSCLC patients, about 130 were male and approximately 110 were female, and the mean age was approximately 66 years. Overall study results and their limits: Longer overall survival was associated with higher T cell density in blood, whereas shorter survival was associated with higher clonality in adjacent lung. Multi-region tumor sequencing was not performed, so intratumor heterogeneity could not be excluded. Uninvolved tumor-adjacent lung showed the highest T cell clonality, higher than tumor, which suggests more focused antigenic responses in the adjacent lung. Because of the exploratory design, TCR variables were selected using unadjusted p-values without false-discovery rate correction. A median of approximately 57 of the top 100 tumor clones were detected in paired uninvolved adjacent lung, and 28 of these tumor clones were also found among the top 100 clones of the paired uninvolved adjacent lung.

Notes on this clone: It lacks a known antigen. It has no much larger one-base neighbor in the sample; base qualities were not kept.

The immunoSEQ Assay was used to sequence TCR beta CDR3 regions from DNA. For the original study's pipeline: T cell density was computed as TCR beta template counts normalized to usable DNA estimated by amplifying housekeeping genes. Richness was estimated using the preseqR package, with extrapolation to 400,000 templates for PBMC samples and to 120,000 templates for tissue samples. Clonality was calculated as one minus Pielou's evenness. To identify tissue-enriched TCRs, differential abundance testing was run on productive amino-acid clonotypes with a minimum total count of 5 and an alpha of 0.1. The Jaccard Index and the Morisita Overlap Index were used to measure repertoire overlap between compartments. GLIPH grouped TCR beta CDR3s together with public tetramer-defined viral CDR3s, and a viral motif had to include at least three viral sequences and show V-gene enrichment. In TCRdb, the immuneACCESS table is reduced to in-frame sequences with V and J assigned. These tables do not hold every clone; where another copy was compared, an unresolved V gene accounts for under half, and the others remain unexplained. Clone size and V and J calls were adopted from that table, with D and trimming inferred from the DNA. In all, the sample holds some 13,000 clones, and more than 75% of those were seen once. The biggest ten clones account for approximately 30% of the sample.

The CDR3 runs 13 residues from the cysteine to the phenylalanine. The CDR3 DNA has 39 bases and is translated from base 1. CDR1 and CDR2 (GTSNPN, SVGIG) derive from the germline V gene (reference sequence). V sheds 0 bases and J sheds 4 bases, leaving 7 bases between their ends. At diagnosis, peripheral blood, uninvolved tumor-adjacent lung and tumor were collected and were preserved as a mix of fresh-frozen and FFPE material. For TCR repertoire profiling, the blood samples were analyzed as peripheral blood mononuclear cells. Sample: peripheral blood, taken before any cancer treatment. Recombination linked TRBV30 to TRBJ1-5, with the D gene not confidently named. The receptor comes from a male donor at least 60 years old with stage I squamous cell lung carcinoma. In nucleotides, the sequence is TGTGCCTGGAGTGTAGATGGAAATCAGCCCCAGCATTTT. Its product reads: CAWSVDGNQPQHF.